A single sample is the source of the 29 T cell receptor beta chains below, sequenced in a study of shared clonotypes between healthy human individuals (dated by TCRdb to 2020 to 2022). The method behind the library was the immunoSEQ multiplex PCR assay. Here the immuneACCESS table is served through TCRdb, limited to in-frame sequences with V and J called. Missing clones are a known gap in these copies; in checked studies unresolved V genes cover under half, and the rest lacks a known reason. This sample holds approximately 710,000 clones; about nine tenths were observed only once. Less than 40% of the sample comes from the top ten. Sequencing was done on a sample of memory CD8+ T cells from PBMCs. The sample's cell subset or site label is to be understood as: CD45RO+ cells pooled with CCR7-negative TemRA cells. These receptors were obtained from a young man in good health. Some clones in this sample may be carry-over from other donors' samples.

The chain combines TRBV6-6 with TRBJ1-1; weak D call: TRBD1 (5 bases). V lost 8 bases and J lost 0, with 13 bases in between. Germline V gene data show CDR1 as MNHNY and CDR2 as SVGAGI (reference sequence). The CDR3 is 14 residues long. The CDR3 DNA sequence: TGTGCCAGCGGTGAGGGACGTATGAACACTGAAGCTTTCTTT. It translates to CASGEGRMNTEAFF.

V and J are TRBV27 and TRBJ1-5; maybe TRBD1 (5 bases). CDR3 size: 15 residues. The V end lost 5 bases, the J end lost 5 bases, and 16 bases lay between the germline ends. The V gene's germline CDR1 is MNHEY and CDR2 SMNVEV (reference sequence). The CDR3 nucleotides read TGTGCCAGCAGTGCCCTACGTCAGGGTTATCAGCCCCAGCATTTT. It codes for CASSALRQGYQPQHF.

J is TRBJ1-1 and V is TRBV7-9; D remains unclear. CDR1 is SEHNR, CDR2 FQNEAQ, per germline (reference sequence). The CDR3 has 11 amino acids. The ends were cut back, 6 bases at V and 5 bases at J, with 7 bases in the middle. The CDR3 spells CASRKGTEAFF. CDR3 nucleotide sequence: TGTGCCAGCAGAAAGGGTACTGAAGCTTTCTTT.

V gene TRBV6-5 combines with J gene TRBJ1-4, with D unclear. Germline CDR1 MNHEY, CDR2 SVGAGI. V lost 2 bases and J lost 7, with 8 bases in between. The CDR3 contains 13 residues. CDR3 bases: TGTGCCAGCAGTTACCGGGTCCTTGAAAAACTGTTTTTT. Translation gives CASSYRVLEKLFF.

This chain links TRBV4-1 with TRBJ1-3; tentatively, D is TRBD1 (5 bases). Germline V gives CDR1 MGHRA, CDR2 YSYEKL. Trimming pared 4 bases from V and 0 bases from J, leaving 19 bases between. The length of the CDR3 is 18 residues. The chain's CDR3 is CASSPHWGRESSGNTIYF. DNA for the CDR3: TGCGCCAGCAGCCCTCACTGGGGCAGAGAAAGCTCTGGAAACACCATATATTTT.

The gene calls are TRBV7-9 and TRBJ1-5; TRBD1 might be the D (5 bases). This CDR3 has 14 amino acids. The V end lost 5 bases, the J end lost 7 bases, and 15 bases lay between the germline ends. CDR1 and CDR2 (germline): SEHNR, FQNEAQ (reference sequence). CDR3 protein: CASSPFSGGQPQHF. In DNA, the CDR3 is TGTGCCAGCAGCCCCTTTTCGGGGGGACAGCCCCAGCATTTT.

The V gene is TRBV28, the J gene TRBJ1-1, with no clear D. Germline V gene data show CDR1 as MDHEN and CDR2 as SYDVKM. This CDR3 is built from 14 residues. Trimming pared 5 bases from V and 1 base from J, leaving 11 bases between. The CDR3, as DNA: TGTGCCAGCAGTATACCGGGAAAGAACACTGAAGCTTTCTTT. This sequence encodes CASSIPGKNTEAFF.

The chain is built from TRBV28 and TRBJ2-1; no clear D gene. The V and J ends lost 2 bases and 7 bases respectively, with 6 bases between them. In germline, CDR1 is MDHEN, CDR2 SYDVKM. This CDR3 is 12 amino acids long. The CDR3 DNA sequence: TGTGCCAGCAGTTTAAACTGGAATGAGCAGTTCTTC. Protein sequence: CASSLNWNEQFF.

This clone was recorded a few times. At the DNA level, this CDR3 is encoded by other sequences in the same sample as well. The chain links TRBV27 to TRBJ1-5; D gene unclear. Per the germline V gene, CDR1 is MNHEY and CDR2 is SMNVEV (reference sequence). The V and J ends lost 2 bases and 0 bases respectively, with 5 bases between them. The CDR3 covers 14 residues. In DNA, the CDR3 is TGTGCCAGCAGTTTACGGGATAGCAATCAGCCCCAGCATTTT. Amino acids: CASSLRDSNQPQHF.

This clone was recorded only once. The V and J genes are TRBV27 and TRBJ1-2; possibly TRBD1 for D (5 bases). Deletions cut 4 bases from V and 2 bases from J, with 17 bases between. CDR3 size: 16 residues. The germline V gene encodes CDR1 MNHEY and CDR2 SMNVEV (reference sequence). The CDR3 DNA is TGTGCCAGCAGTTCCCTTTTGACAGCCGCCAACTATGGCTACACCTTC. Encoded protein: CASSSLLTAANYGYTF.

This chain uses TRBV6-5 with TRBJ1-1; no reliable D call. The V gene's germline CDR1 is MNHEY and CDR2 SVGAGI. V lost 5 bases and J lost 4, with 11 bases in between. The CDR3 spans 13 residues. Written as DNA, the CDR3 is TGTGCCAGCAGTACCACAGAGAGCACTGAAGCTTTCTTT. Translating gives CASSTTESTEAFF.

J is TRBJ1-2 and V is TRBV28; D perhaps matches TRBD1 (5 bases). V was clipped by 5 bases and J by 2 bases, with 15 bases between them. The germline gives CDR1 MDHEN, CDR2 SYDVKM. This CDR3 has 15 residues. Written as DNA, the CDR3 is TGTGCCAGCAGTCCGCCATCGGGACGGAACTATGGCTACACCTTC. Its protein is CASSPPSGRNYGYTF.

The chain couples TRBV11-2 to TRBJ2-2; 7 bases are shared with TRBD1. The CDR3 runs to 14 residues. Germline assignment: CDR1 SGHAT and CDR2 FQNNGV. V trimming: 6 bases; J trimming: 0 bases; junction bases outside the gene matches: 1. The CDR3 DNA follows: TGTGCCAGCAGGGACAGGTCGAACACCGGGGAGCTGTTTTTT. As protein: CASRDRSNTGELFF.

The V and J genes are TRBV27 and TRBJ1-4; D is unclear. The CDR3 is 13 amino acids. V was pared by 2 bases and J by 5 bases, with 6 bases between. Germline lookup yields CDR1 MNHEY and CDR2 SMNVEV (reference sequence). CDR3 sequence reads: CASSLLYNEKLFF. The CDR3 DNA is TGTGCCAGCAGTTTACTTTACAATGAAAAACTGTTTTTT.

V and J are TRBV7-9 and TRBJ2-1; TRBD1 matches at 7 bases. Germline CDR1 is SEHNR and CDR2 is FQNEAQ (reference sequence). The CDR3 totals 15 residues. V lost 0 bases, J lost 6 bases, and 5 bases stayed unmatched. CDR3 nucleotides: TGTGCCAGCAGCTTAGCGGGACAGTATTTCAATGAGCAGTTCTTC. It is translated as CASSLAGQYFNEQFF.

This clone has a count of ten or more. The chain has TRBV19 and TRBJ1-5, with a weak D call TRBD1 (5 bases). Trimming took off 10 bases at V and 7 bases at J, with 17 bases between the two ends. Per the germline V gene, CDR1 is LNHDA and CDR2 is SQIVND (reference sequence). The CDR3 consists of 13 residues. CDR3 region: CATRFGASQPQHF. The CDR3 DNA reads as TGTGCCACCCGTTTTGGGGCGTCACAGCCCCAGCATTTT. Combining the CDR3 with reference TRBV19 and TRBJ1-5 gives the whole variable domain DGGITQSPKYLFRKEGQNVTLSCEQNLNHDAMYWYRQDPGQGLRLIYYSQIVNDFQKGDIAEGYSVSREKKESFPLTVTSAQKNPTAFYLCATRFGASQPQHFGDGTRLSIL.

In the case of this clone: This same CDR3 is encoded by further DNA sequences in the sample. The chain combines TRBV28 with TRBJ1-1; maybe TRBD1 (6 bases). Trimming left V 3 bases short and J 5 bases short, with 10 bases between. CDR3 length: 13 residues. In germline, CDR1 is MDHEN, CDR2 SYDVKM. CDR3 loop: CASSLRGGTEAFF. CDR3 nucleotides: TGTGCCAGCAGTTTGAGGGGGGGAACTGAAGCTTTCTTT.

The V call is TRBV7-6, the J call TRBJ2-7; possible D gene TRBD2, 5 bases. The germline V gene encodes CDR1 SGHVS and CDR2 FNYEAQ. The CDR3 spans 12 residues. Trimming stripped 2 bases from V and 7 bases from J, with 9 bases between. This CDR3 is CASSLMTGEQYF. The DNA of the CDR3 is TGTGCCAGCAGCTTAATGACGGGGGAGCAGTACTTC.

The chain employs TRBV2 and TRBJ2-1; TRBD2 aligns across 10 bases. Germline V CDR1 and CDR2: SNHLY, FYNNEI. Trimming cost V 3 bases and J 7 bases; bases outside gene matches: 6. CDR3 length equals 15 residues. This chain's CDR3 is CASSDWASGSNEQFF. The CDR3 DNA sequence: TGTGCCAGCAGTGATTGGGCTAGCGGGAGTAATGAGCAGTTCTTC.

The chain uses TRBV28 and TRBJ1-2, with a possible D match to TRBD1 (6 bases). The V gene lost 6 bases and the J gene lost 4 bases, with 24 bases spanning the gap. Germline lookup yields CDR1 MDHEN and CDR2 SYDVKM. This CDR3 comprises 17 residues. Here the CDR3 reads CASSPIRGGGRVYGYTF. As DNA, the CDR3 is TGTGCCAGCAGCCCCATCCGAGGCGGGGGGCGAGTCTATGGCTACACCTTC.

This clone was picked up one time. The chain employs TRBV2 and TRBJ2-3; D unclear. The CDR3 contains 15 residues. Germline V gives CDR1 SNHLY, CDR2 FYNNEI. V was trimmed by 8 bases and J by 0 bases, leaving 15 bases between them. CDR3 bases: TGTGCCAGCGGGGAAGACTTCTTAAGCACAGATACGCAGTATTTT. Its protein is CASGEDFLSTDTQYF.

This chain uses TRBV7-9 with TRBJ1-1; no firm D call. The V end lost 2 bases, the J end lost 1 base, and 8 bases lay between the germline ends. The germline CDR1 and CDR2 sequences are SEHNR and FQNEAQ (reference sequence). CDR3 length: 14 residues. This CDR3 reads CASSLSWENTEAFF. The CDR3 DNA reads TGTGCCAGCAGCTTATCCTGGGAGAACACTGAAGCTTTCTTT.

The chain has TRBV11-2 and TRBJ2-1; tentative D call: TRBD2 (5 bases). The CDR3 is made up of 16 amino acids. CDR1 is SGHAT and CDR2 is FQNNGV in the germline V gene. Trimming removed 5 bases from V and 2 bases from J, with 16 bases in between. CDR3 nucleotides: TGTGCCAGCAGCCCCCGACCCCGGGGTCCCTACAATGAGCAGTTCTTC. It yields the protein CASSPRPRGPYNEQFF.

A word on this clone: With a far larger clone one base away, a read error is the likely cause. Other DNA sequences of this sample code for an identical CDR3. The V and J genes are TRBV30 and TRBJ2-1; 11 nucleotides match TRBD2. The CDR3 is made up of 15 amino acids. Germline V gives CDR1 GTSNPN, CDR2 SVGIG (reference sequence). The V gene end was trimmed by 0 bases and the J gene end by 2 bases; junction bases not matched to a gene: 0. CDR3 DNA sequence: TGTGCCTGGAGTGTACTAGCGGGAGCCTACAATGAGCAGTTCTTC. It is translated as CAWSVLAGAYNEQFF.

Concerning this clone itself: The junction shows a germline mismatch at one end, possibly a read error. This specimen includes other DNA sequences encoding the same CDR3. This chain connects TRBV4-1 to TRBJ2-7, with 9 bases lining up with TRBD2. Germline assignment: CDR1 MGHRA and CDR2 YSYEKL. CDR3 length: 12 amino acids. CDR3 residues: CASSQAGGEQYF. The CDR3 nucleotides read TGTGCCAGCAGCCAAGCGGGGGGCGAGCAGTACTTC.

The chain carries TRBV15 and TRBJ2-1; D gene uncertain. Deletions cut 4 bases from V and 3 bases from J, with 13 bases between. The length of the CDR3 is 15 residues. CDR1 LNHNV and CDR2 YYDKDF come from the germline V gene (reference sequence). The DNA for the CDR3 is TGTGCCACCAGCAACGAGATTGCCCACTACAATGAGCAGTTCTTC. Translating gives CATSNEIAHYNEQFF. Based on the CDR3 plus reference TRBV15 and TRBJ2-1, the full variable domain is DAMVIQNPRYQVTQFGKPVTLSCSQTLNHNVMYWYQQKSSQAPKLLFHYYDKDFNNEADTPDNFQSRRPNTSFCFLDIRSPGLGDTAMYLCATSNEIAHYNEQFFGPGTRLTVL.

This chain links TRBV5-1 with TRBJ2-7; D is unclear. Germline V CDR1 and CDR2: SGHRS, YFSETQ. Trimming pared 4 bases from V and 3 bases from J, leaving 14 bases between. The CDR3 is made up of 14 amino acids. The CDR3 region is CASSAKVQRYEQYF. The CDR3 DNA sequence: TGCGCCAGCAGCGCAAAAGTACAGCGCTACGAGCAGTACTTC. Looking up the rest from reference TRBV5-1 and TRBJ2-7 gives the full variable domain: KAGVTQTPRYLIKTRGQQVTLSCSPISGHRSVSWYQQTPGQGLQFLFEYFSETQRNKGNFPGRFSGRQFSNSRSEMNVSTLELGDSALYLCASSAKVQRYEQYFGPGTRLTVT.

The J gene is TRBJ2-7, the V gene TRBV19; 8 bases agree with TRBD1. The CDR3 has 14 residues. Looked up from germline, CDR1 is LNHDA and CDR2 is SQIVND (reference sequence). With V trimmed by 6 bases and J by 3 bases, 7 bases remained unmatched. The DNA for the CDR3 is TGTGCCAGTAGAGAGACAGGGGCGAACTACGAGCAGTACTTC. Translated, it gives CASRETGANYEQYF.

The chain has TRBV28 and TRBJ2-7; TRBD1 matches at 8 bases. Germline V gene sequence: CDR1 MDHEN, CDR2 SYDVKM. With 2 bases clipped from V and 3 bases from J, the junction kept 6 bases outside the gene matches. The CDR3 sequence is 15 residues long. The DNA for the CDR3 is TGTGCCAGCAGTTTAGTATACAGGGGGAACTACGAGCAGTACTTC. Its translation is CASSLVYRGNYEQYF.